The next 31 T cell receptor beta chains were all read from a single sample in a study of CD8 T cells in Susac syndrome. After extraction with the RNeasy kit, roughly 0.45 to 1 ug of the RNA was reverse transcribed using random hexamers. TCRdb analysed the immunoSEQ multiplex PCR reads with MiXCR anew, one entry per CDR3 protein. The profile shows 95,000 to 150,000 distinct CDR3 sequences, around 94% of them singletons. Sequenced material: CD4+ T cells from PBMCs. The receptor set was obtained from a human donor in good health.

This chain connects TRBV6-2 or TRBV6-3 to TRBJ1-1, with D maybe TRBD1 (5 bases). The CDR3 runs 15 residues. V dropped 2 bases and J dropped 1 base, with 11 bases sitting between them. Germline V gene lookup returns CDR1 MNHEY and CDR2 SVGEGT. The DNA for the CDR3 is TGTGCCAGCAGTTACGAGCCTCAGGGGAACACTGAAGCTTTCTTT. This sequence encodes CASSYEPQGNTEAFF.

The chain recombines TRBV4-2 with TRBJ2-2; the match to TRBD2 covers 10 bases. CDR1 is LGHNA, CDR2 YNFKEQ, per germline. This CDR3 has 15 residues. V shed 2 bases, J shed 4 bases, and the junction held 1 base outside the gene matches. The CDR3 protein is CASSQSGRGTGELFF. Here the CDR3 DNA reads TGTGCCAGCAGCCAAAGCGGGAGGGGCACCGGGGAGCTGTTTTTT.

The rearrangement uses TRBV6-5 and TRBJ2-5; 9 bases are shared with TRBD1. With V trimmed by 6 bases and J by 2 bases, 7 bases remained unmatched. This CDR3 has 15 amino acids. Per germline, CDR1 MNHEY and CDR2 SVGAGI. CDR3 in amino acids: CASSRTGTGQETQYF. The CDR3 DNA sequence: TGTGCCAGCAGCCGTACCGGGACAGGGCAAGAGACCCAGTACTTC.

The gene calls are TRBV20-1 and TRBJ2-7, with 12 positions matching TRBD2. This CDR3 region has 14 residues. Looked up from germline, CDR1 is DFQATT and CDR2 is SNEGSKA (reference sequence). J gave up 3 bases and V 6 bases, and 6 bases lay outside the gene matches. The CDR3 loop reads CSAKGLAGSYEQYF. The DNA for the CDR3 is TGCAGTGCGAAGGGACTAGCGGGCAGCTACGAGCAGTACTTC.

V usage is TRBV29-1 and J usage is TRBJ2-2; 9 bases match TRBD1. CDR1 SQVTM and CDR2 ANQGSEA come from the germline V gene. The CDR3 consists of 15 residues. Trimming cost V 7 bases and J 5 bases; bases outside gene matches: 11. Here the CDR3 reads CSAFSGTGRTGELFF. Written as DNA, the CDR3 is TGCAGCGCCTTTTCCGGGACAGGGAGGACCGGGGAGCTGTTTTTT.

The gene calls are TRBV6-5 and TRBJ1-2; the D is unclear. Trimming took off 6 bases at V and 0 bases at J, with 11 bases between the two ends. The CDR3 has 14 amino acids. CDR1 and CDR2 from the germline V gene are MNHEY and SVGAGI. In DNA, the CDR3 is TGTGCCAGCAGCCTAACACATACTAACTATGGCTACACCTTC. Protein: CASSLTHTNYGYTF.

The V gene is TRBV29-1, the J gene TRBJ2-3; no clear D. Germline lookup yields CDR1 SQVTM and CDR2 ANQGSEA. The CDR3 covers 12 residues. V dropped 3 bases and J dropped 3 bases, with 7 bases sitting between them. The CDR3 nucleotides read TGCAGCGTTGATCTCGGAACAGATACGCAGTATTTT. Translation: CSVDLGTDTQYF.

The chain combines TRBV7-8 with TRBJ2-3; no reliable D call. The CDR3 spans 17 residues. V was shortened by 5 bases and J by 4 bases, with 22 bases between the two germline ends. The germline V gene encodes CDR1 SGHVS and CDR2 FQNEAQ. CDR3 sequence (DNA): TGTGCCAGCAGCCCGCAGTCCCTCGCTAGAGGAGCAGATACGCAGTATTTT. Its translation: CASSPQSLARGADTQYF.

The V and J genes are TRBV5-1 and TRBJ1-4; D may be TRBD1 (6 bases). V lost 1 base and J lost 8, with 12 bases in between. This CDR3 comprises 14 residues. From germline, CDR1 is SGHRS and CDR2 YFSETQ. In nucleotides, the CDR3 is TGCGCCAGCAGCTTGCAGGGGATGGAAGAAAAACTGTTTTTT. This sequence encodes CASSLQGMEEKLFF. Combining the CDR3 with reference TRBV5-1 and TRBJ1-4 gives the whole variable domain KAGVTQTPRYLIKTRGQQVTLSCSPISGHRSVSWYQQTPGQGLQFLFEYFSETQRNKGNFPGRFSGRQFSNSRSEMNVSTLELGDSALYLCASSLQGMEEKLFFGSGTQLSVL.

The chain couples TRBV3-1 to TRBJ2-1; 16 nucleotides line up with TRBD2. CDR1 and CDR2 from the germline V gene are LGHDT and YNNKEL (reference sequence). V trimming: 3 bases; J trimming: 7 bases; junction bases outside the gene matches: 6. This CDR3 contains 17 residues. The CDR3 nucleotides are TGTGCCAGCAGCCACCTGGGACTAGCGGGAGGGACGAATGAGCAGTTCTTC. Residues: CASSHLGLAGGTNEQFF.

The gene calls are TRBV5-1 and TRBJ2-7; 7 bases are shared with TRBD2. V dropped 4 bases and J dropped 1; count of bases not matched to a gene: 8. From germline, CDR1 is SGHRS and CDR2 YFSETQ. This CDR3 region has 15 residues. CDR3 sequence: CASSTSSGPSYEQYF. CDR3 nucleotides: TGCGCCAGCAGCACGTCTAGCGGCCCATCCTACGAGCAGTACTTC.

The chain couples TRBV6-6 to TRBJ2-1, with TRBD1 matching over 9 bases. This CDR3 has 16 amino acids. Looked up from germline, CDR1 is MNHNY and CDR2 is SVGAGI (reference sequence). The ends lost 6 bases at V and 4 bases at J; junction bases unmatched: 10. CDR3 coding DNA: TGTGCCAGCAGCCACGGGACAGGGATGATATACAATGAGCAGTTCTTC. It codes for CASSHGTGMIYNEQFF.

This chain links TRBV20-1 with TRBJ2-7; no clear D. This CDR3 contains 14 residues. Germline values: CDR1 DFQATT, CDR2 SNEGSKA (reference sequence). V lost 0 bases and J lost 2, with 11 bases in between. Here the CDR3 reads CSARDRIRTYEQYF. The CDR3 DNA sequence: TGCAGTGCTAGAGATAGGATTCGTACCTACGAGCAGTACTTC.

The chain employs TRBV4-1 and TRBJ1-6; 10 bases agree with TRBD1. Unmatched junction bases numbered 5, after V lost 4 bases and J lost 8 bases. The CDR3 covers 15 residues. Germline CDR1 is MGHRA and CDR2 is YSYEKL. CDR3 protein: CASSRTGTGDSPLHF. The CDR3 DNA reads TGCGCCAGCAGCCGGACCGGGACAGGGGATTCACCCCTCCACTTT.

This sequence joins TRBV18 and TRBJ2-7; 8 positions agree with TRBD1. The J segment lost 4 bases and the V segment lost 0 bases, leaving 11 bases of the junction unmatched. Germline CDR1 reads KGHSH; CDR2 reads LQKENI. This CDR3 region has 17 residues. DNA for the CDR3: TGTGCCAGCTCACCACCAAACAGGGGGGCGACGGGATACGAGCAGTACTTC. Its translation: CASSPPNRGATGYEQYF.

The V call is TRBV2, the J call TRBJ2-4; possibly TRBD1 for D (6 bases). The ends were cut back, 10 bases at V and 1 base at J, with 17 bases in the middle. From germline, CDR1 is SNHLY and CDR2 FYNNEI. The CDR3 covers 15 residues. For the CDR3, the DNA is TGTGCCACCTACAGGGAAGGGGTGGCCAAAAACATTCAGTACTTC. Translated, it gives CATYREGVAKNIQYF. The complete variable domain, with remaining parts taken from reference TRBV2 and TRBJ2-4, reads EPEVTQTPSHQVTQMGQEVILRCVPISNHLYFYWYRQILGQKVEFLVSFYNNEISEKSEIFDDQFSVERPDGSNFTLKIRSTKLEDSAMYFCATYREGVAKNIQYFGAGTRLSVL.

The chain employs TRBV20-1 and TRBJ2-1, with 9 bases aligning to TRBD2. The CDR3 has 18 amino acids. Per germline, CDR1 DFQATT and CDR2 SNEGSKA (reference sequence). J lost 0 bases, V lost 2 bases, and 11 bases had no gene match. CDR3 nucleotides: TGCAGTGCTAGAAGTTTTGGCGGGAGGGTTCGCTCCTACAATGAGCAGTTCTTC. Its protein is CSARSFGGRVRSYNEQFF.

The rearrangement uses TRBV19 and TRBJ1-2; 9 bases match TRBD1. The ends lost 3 bases at V and 0 bases at J; junction bases unmatched: 2. Per the germline V gene, CDR1 is LNHDA and CDR2 is SQIVND (reference sequence). The CDR3 has 15 residues. The CDR3 here is CASSIRTGANYGYTF. The CDR3 DNA follows: TGTGCCAGTAGTATTCGGACAGGGGCTAACTATGGCTACACCTTC. Full variable domain (remainder filled in from reference TRBV19 and TRBJ1-2): DGGITQSPKYLFRKEGQNVTLSCEQNLNHDAMYWYRQDPGQGLRLIYYSQIVNDFQKGDIAEGYSVSREKKESFPLTVTSAQKNPTAFYLCASSIRTGANYGYTFGSGTRLTVV.

This sequence joins TRBV5-1 and TRBJ2-5; D remains ambiguous. The CDR3 has 14 amino acids. The V end lost 0 bases, the J end lost 2 bases, and 8 bases lay between the germline ends. Germline V gene lookup returns CDR1 SGHRS and CDR2 YFSETQ. The CDR3 DNA reads TGCGCCAGCAGCTTGGGTGTGGGGCAAGAGACCCAGTACTTC. As protein: CASSLGVGQETQYF.

V is TRBV27 and J is TRBJ2-2; D perhaps matches TRBD1 (5 bases). V was clipped by 0 bases and J by 7 bases, with 6 bases between them. The CDR3 contains 13 residues. Germline V gene lookup returns CDR1 MNHEY and CDR2 SMNVEV (reference sequence). This CDR3 is CASSLSDNGELFF. CDR3 in DNA: TGTGCCAGCAGTTTATCGGACAACGGGGAGCTGTTTTTT.

The chain carries TRBV6-6 and TRBJ2-7, with 8 bases that match TRBD1. V lost 7 bases, J lost 3 bases, and 5 bases stayed unmatched. Per the germline V gene, CDR1 is MNHNY and CDR2 is SVGAGI (reference sequence). The CDR3 runs 13 residues. The CDR3 loop reads CASTAGGNYEQYF. The CDR3 DNA sequence: TGTGCCAGCACCGCAGGGGGCAACTACGAGCAGTACTTC.

The V and J genes are TRBV16 and TRBJ1-2; D may be TRBD1 (5 bases). Germline V gene lookup returns CDR1 KGHSY and CDR2 FQNENV. CDR3 length: 15 amino acids. V dropped 1 base and J dropped 4 bases, with 13 bases sitting between them. This CDR3 is CASSQFSGWGYGYTF. Written as DNA, the CDR3 is TGTGCCAGCAGCCAATTCTCAGGGTGGGGCTATGGCTACACCTTC.

The chain has TRBV12-3 or TRBV12-4 and TRBJ2-3; no reliable D call. This CDR3 spans 15 amino acids. V was clipped by 7 bases and J by 0 bases, with 14 bases between them. The CDR3 DNA is TGTGCCAGCACTCCATACCAGCTGAGCACAGATACGCAGTATTTT. It translates to CASTPYQLSTDTQYF.

The chain combines TRBV12-3 or TRBV12-4 with TRBJ1-1, with D maybe TRBD1 (5 bases). This CDR3 has 13 amino acids. V lost 4 bases and J lost 1, with 7 bases in between. CDR3 region: CASSYTGNTEAFF. CDR3 nucleotides: TGTGCCAGCAGTTATACAGGGAACACTGAAGCTTTCTTT.

This clonotype was observed a single time. The chain recombines TRBV20-1 with TRBJ2-7; a weak D match, TRBD1 (5 bases). V lost 2 bases and J lost 4, with 15 bases in between. Germline loops: CDR1 DFQATT, CDR2 SNEGSKA (reference sequence). The CDR3 contains 14 residues. Here the CDR3 DNA reads TGCAGTGCTAGAAAGGGTCAGGGTACGTACGAGCAGTACTTC. This translates into CSARKGQGTYEQYF.

The chain links TRBV29-1 to TRBJ2-2, with D perhaps assigned TRBD1 or TRBD2 (6 bases each). The CDR3 totals 14 residues. Trimming removed 3 bases at V and 6 bases at J, with 14 bases between. The germline CDR1 and CDR2 sequences are SQVTM and ANQGSEA. CDR3 residues: CSVDSGGQAGELFF. Written as DNA, the CDR3 is TGCAGCGTTGATTCCGGGGGCCAGGCCGGGGAGCTGTTTTTT.

J is TRBJ2-3 and V is TRBV20-1, with D hard to call. Germline values: CDR1 DFQATT, CDR2 SNEGSKA (reference sequence). The length of the CDR3 is 12 residues. V was pared by 0 bases and J by 6 bases, with 7 bases between. CDR3 in amino acids: CSARDLEDTQYF. The CDR3 bases are TGCAGTGCTAGAGATCTGGAGGATACGCAGTATTTT.

This chain links TRBV20-1 with TRBJ2-7; D may be TRBD2 (9 bases). CDR3 length: 15 amino acids. Trimming shortened V by 5 bases and J by 3 bases, and 20 bases separated the two germline ends. Per germline, CDR1 DFQATT and CDR2 SNEGSKA (reference sequence). CDR3 bases: TGCAGTGCTTCCCAGGGGGCTAGCGGGAACTACGAGCAGTACTTC. Its translation: CSASQGASGNYEQYF.

J is TRBJ1-2 and V is TRBV30; D possibly corresponds to TRBD1 (6 bases). Germline V lookup: CDR1 GTSNPN, CDR2 SVGIG (reference sequence). Between the trimmed V and J ends, which lost 1 base and 6 bases, there was a span of 12 bases. The CDR3 loop spans 13 amino acids. In DNA, the CDR3 is TGTGCCTGGAGTGCAAACAGGGTCCATGGCTACACCTTC. Translation gives CAWSANRVHGYTF.

The chain is built from TRBV18 and TRBJ1-4; TRBD1 is a possible D gene (5 bases). The V gene's germline CDR1 is KGHSH and CDR2 LQKENI. The V and J ends lost 1 base and 6 bases respectively, with 9 bases between them. The CDR3 consists of 14 residues. CDR3 nucleotide sequence: TGTGCCAGCTCACCACAACAGGAGTATGAAAAACTGTTTTTT. This translates into CASSPQQEYEKLFF. Full variable domain (rest looked up from reference TRBV18 and TRBJ1-4): NAGVMQNPRHLVRRRGQEARLRCSPMKGHSHVYWYRQLPEEGLKFMVYLQKENIIDESGMPKERFSAEFPKEGPSILRIQQVVRGDSAAYFCASSPQQEYEKLFFGSGTQLSVL.

The CDR3 nucleotides read TGTGCCTGGAGTGTATCCCCAAATCAGCCCCAGCATTTT. Translated, it gives CAWSVSPNQPQHF. V and J are TRBV30 and TRBJ1-5; D gene uncertain. The CDR3 spans 13 residues. The germline CDR1 and CDR2 sequences are GTSNPN and SVGIG (reference sequence). V was trimmed by 0 bases and J by 4 bases, leaving 7 bases between them.